One and the same sample provided the 7 T cell receptor beta chains below, sequenced in a study of blood T cell repertoires in COVID-19. Sequenced by immunoSEQ multiplex PCR; TCRdb stores in-frame clones only, minus some. The repertoire consists of about 88,000 clones, with roughly nine tenths occurring once and the leading ten covering around 2%. Input material: peripheral blood. All receptors derive from a human donor with active COVID-19. The donor label of this sample is uncertain.

The CDR3 sequence is CASSQSWGGVQNTGELFF. In nucleotides, the CDR3 is TGTGCCAGCAGCCAATCGTGGGGCGGGGTGCAGAACACCGGGGAGCTGTTTTTT. This chain links TRBV16 with TRBJ2-2, with D possibly being TRBD2 (6 bases). The CDR3 is made up of 18 amino acids. Germline V gene sequence: CDR1 KGHSY, CDR2 FQNENV. V lost 0 bases to trimming and J lost 1 base, with 15 bases between them.

This clone was recorded only once. CDR3 sequence (DNA): TGTGCCAGCAGTTCCCCTGGGACAGGGGCCAGGGGGGAGCAGTATTTT. Its protein product is CASSSPGTGARGEQYF. V is TRBV2 and J is TRBJ2-3; 10 bases agree with TRBD1. CDR1 and CDR2 (germline): SNHLY, FYNNEI. The CDR3 spans 16 residues. J lost 11 bases, V lost 5 bases, and 16 bases had no gene match.

For the CDR3, the DNA is TGTGCCAGCACCAAGAGTATCGGGGGTTCACCCCTCCACTTT. It codes for CASTKSIGGSPLHF. This chain joins TRBV6-6 and TRBJ1-6, with D possibly TRBD1 on 5 matching bases. CDR1 and CDR2 (germline): MNHNY, SVGAGI (reference sequence). The CDR3 is 14 residues long. Trimming took off 7 bases at V and 9 bases at J, with 16 bases between the two ends.

The chain has TRBV6-2 or TRBV6-3 and TRBJ2-3; D perhaps matches TRBD2 (5 bases). Trimming took 4 bases from V and 7 from J, leaving 24 bases between them. The CDR3 extends over 17 amino acids. CDR1 MNHEY and CDR2 SVGEGT come from the germline V gene. DNA of the CDR3: TGTGCCAGCAGTTCGCTGGGGTTGGCGGGTGGCACGTATACGCAGTATTTT. Amino acids: CASSSLGLAGGTYTQYF.

V is TRBV2 and J is TRBJ2-1, with 8 bases fitting TRBD2. The CDR3 runs to 15 residues. After removal of 8 bases from V and 4 bases from J, the junction contained 10 bases not matched to a gene. Germline V gives CDR1 SNHLY, CDR2 FYNNEI. The CDR3 here is CASGAGGLVYNEQFF. The CDR3 coding sequence is TGTGCCAGCGGGGCTGGGGGACTAGTTTACAATGAGCAGTTCTTC.

The gene calls are TRBV28 and TRBJ2-5, with 8 nucleotides matching TRBD2. The CDR3 runs 15 residues. V dropped 6 bases and J dropped 5; count of bases not matched to a gene: 11. Germline V lookup: CDR1 MDHEN, CDR2 SYDVKM. The CDR3 protein is CASRGLGGDRETQYF. In nucleotides, the CDR3 is TGTGCCAGCAGGGGACTAGGGGGGGATAGGGAGACCCAGTACTTC.

The V gene is TRBV9, the J gene TRBJ2-1; 11 bases align to TRBD2. Germline V CDR1 and CDR2: SGDLS, YYNGEE. J was trimmed by 11 bases and V by 7 bases; bases with no gene match: 8. The CDR3 contains 13 residues. CDR3 region: CASSSGGQRQQFF. Written as DNA, the CDR3 is TGTGCCAGCTCTAGCGGGGGGCAACGCCAGCAGTTCTTC.